The 30 T cell receptor beta chains reported below all come from one sample, sequenced in a study of blood T cell repertoires in COVID-19 (dated by TCRdb to 2019 to 2021). Receptor amplification or capture employed the immunoSEQ multiplex PCR assay. Imported from immuneACCESS, the table was reduced by TCRdb to in-frame sequences with V and J called. These copies leave out some clones; in studies compared against another copy, an unresolved V gene accounts for under half, and the cause of the remainder is not known. The sample table shows 90,000 to 130,000 clones, and 82% are seen once. Of the sample, under 8% falls within the top ten clones. Sequenced sample: peripheral blood. These receptors originate from a man between 65 and 80 years old with acute or convalescent COVID-19.

The gene calls are TRBV5-4 and TRBJ2-1; 12 nucleotides align to TRBD2. CDR1 is SGHNT and CDR2 is YYREEE in the germline V gene (reference sequence). After removal of 4 bases from V and 9 bases from J, the junction contained 8 bases not matched to a gene. CDR3 size: 15 residues. CDR3 bases: TGTGCCAGCAGCAACCTAGCGGGGGGGCCTGGTGAGCAGTTCTTC. Translating it yields CASSNLAGGPGEQFF.

The chain links TRBV29-1 to TRBJ1-4; 7 positions match TRBD1. The CDR3 sequence is 14 residues long. Germline V lookup: CDR1 SQVTM, CDR2 ANQGSEA. Germline trimming cut 7 bases from V and 3 bases from J; bases unmatched to any gene: 8. The chain's CDR3 is CSDPGTASNEKLFF. As DNA, the CDR3 is TGCAGCGACCCCGGGACAGCATCTAATGAAAAACTGTTTTTT. Full variable domain (remainder filled in from reference TRBV29-1 and TRBJ1-4): SAVISQKPSRDICQRGTSLTIQCQVDSQVTMMFWYRQQPGQSLTLIATANQGSEATYESGFVIDKFPISRPNLTFSTLTVSNMSPEDSSIYLCSDPGTASNEKLFFGSGTQLSVL.

The CDR3 DNA sequence: TGTGCCAGCAGTGACAGGATAGAGGGTGGAAACACCATATATTTT. This gives the protein CASSDRIEGGNTIYF. The V gene is TRBV6-1, the J gene TRBJ1-3; D remains unclear. V was shortened by 3 bases and J by 3 bases, with 12 bases between the two germline ends. Per germline, CDR1 MNHNS and CDR2 SASEGT. The CDR3 extends over 15 amino acids.

The chain combines TRBV15 with TRBJ2-7; possible D gene TRBD2, 5 bases. The CDR3 consists of 14 residues. Germline values: CDR1 LNHNV, CDR2 YYDKDF (reference sequence). Between the trimmed V and J ends, which lost 0 bases and 4 bases, there was a span of 10 bases. CDR3 amino acids: CATSRERVGYEQYF. The CDR3 bases are TGTGCCACCAGCAGAGAGAGGGTTGGGTACGAGCAGTACTTC.

The chain couples TRBV5-1 to TRBJ1-2, with 9 bases matching TRBD1. V shed 3 bases, J shed 6 bases, and the junction held 3 bases outside the gene matches. The CDR3 is made up of 13 amino acids. Germline V gene sequence: CDR1 SGHRS, CDR2 YFSETQ. The DNA of the CDR3 is TGCGCCAGCAGCTACTGGACAGGGGATGGCTACACCTTC. It is translated as CASSYWTGDGYTF.

The V gene is TRBV9, the J gene TRBJ1-3; 9 bases line up with TRBD1. The CDR3 runs to 17 residues. Germline-derived CDR1 and CDR2 are SGDLS and YYNGEE. Trimming at V came to 0 bases and at J to 4 bases, leaving 8 bases not matched to a gene. The CDR3 protein is CASSVGGRTGVGNTIYF. The CDR3 region has the DNA TGTGCCAGCAGCGTAGGGGGGAGGACAGGGGTCGGAAACACCATATATTTT.

The chain carries TRBV3-1 (or the pseudogene TRBV3-2) and TRBJ2-1; D unclear. The germline CDR1 and CDR2 sequences are LGHDT and YNNKEL (reference sequence). Trimming left V 0 bases short and J 7 bases short, with 10 bases between. The length of the CDR3 is 14 residues. CDR3 region: CASSQDDRWNEQFF. The CDR3 DNA sequence: TGTGCCAGCAGCCAAGATGATCGGTGGAATGAGCAGTTCTTC.

V usage is TRBV28 and J usage is TRBJ1-2; D unresolved. Germline V gene lookup returns CDR1 MDHEN and CDR2 SYDVKM. This CDR3 region has 14 residues. Trimming removed 6 bases at V and 4 bases at J, with 15 bases between. CDR3 sequence (DNA): TGTGCCAGCAGGTCCGCCAGATTATCCTATGGCTACACCTTC. Residues: CASRSARLSYGYTF.

V and J are TRBV10-3 and TRBJ1-1; 9 bases match TRBD1. This CDR3 has 13 amino acids. The germline CDR1 and CDR2 sequences are ENHRY and SYGVKD. V shed 10 bases, J shed 4 bases, and the junction held 7 bases outside the gene matches. The CDR3 DNA follows: TGTGCCACAAAGGGGACAGGGAGCACTGAAGCTTTCTTT. Amino acids: CATKGTGSTEAFF.

The J gene is TRBJ2-5, the V gene TRBV9, with D uncertain. Trimming shortened V by 7 bases and J by 2 bases, and 9 bases separated the two germline ends. This CDR3 has 12 amino acids. Germline CDR1 reads SGDLS; CDR2 reads YYNGEE. The CDR3 sequence: CASSRSQETQYF. DNA for the CDR3: TGTGCCAGCTCGAGATCTCAAGAGACCCAGTACTTC.

This clone was counted a few times. This chain links TRBV5-1 with TRBJ2-7; the D is unclear. Trimming cost V 0 bases and J 2 bases, with 6 bases left between them. The CDR3 loop spans 13 amino acids. Germline lookup yields CDR1 SGHRS and CDR2 YFSETQ. The CDR3 sequence: CASSLGAAYEQYF. In DNA form, the CDR3 reads TGCGCCAGCAGCTTGGGGGCAGCCTACGAGCAGTACTTC.

The chain uses TRBV28 and TRBJ2-4, with TRBD2 as a possible D gene (5 bases). This CDR3 contains 13 residues. In germline, CDR1 is MDHEN, CDR2 SYDVKM. Deletions cut 2 bases from V and 5 bases from J, with 7 bases between. The CDR3 is CASSLPGENIQYF. CDR3 in DNA: TGTGCCAGCAGTTTACCCGGGGAAAACATTCAGTACTTC. Full variable domain (missing parts from reference TRBV28 and TRBJ2-4): DVKVTQSSRYLVKRTGEKVFLECVQDMDHENMFWYRQDPGLGLRLIYFSYDVKMKEKGDIPEGYSVSREKKERFSLILESASTNQTSMYLCASSLPGENIQYFGAGTRLSVL.

The CDR3 reads CASREAFLGELFF. As DNA, the CDR3 is TGCGCCAGCAGAGAAGCTTTTCTCGGGGAGCTGTTTTTT. V is TRBV5-1 and J is TRBJ2-2; D unclear. The germline V gene encodes CDR1 SGHRS and CDR2 YFSETQ. CDR3 size: 13 residues. V was trimmed by 5 bases and J by 7 bases, leaving 12 bases between them.

This clone was seen just once. V is TRBV30 and J is TRBJ1-5, with 7 bases identical to TRBD1. The germline gives CDR1 GTSNPN, CDR2 SVGIG (reference sequence). The V gene end was trimmed by 2 bases and the J gene end by 7 bases; junction bases not matched to a gene: 5. The length of the CDR3 is 13 residues. The CDR3 loop is CAWSPQGQQPQHF. CDR3 nucleotide sequence: TGTGCCTGGAGTCCACAGGGGCAGCAGCCCCAGCATTTT. The whole variable domain, filled in from reference TRBV30 and TRBJ1-5, reads SQTIHQWPATLVQPVGSPLSLECTVEGTSNPNLYWYRQAAGRGLQLLFYSVGIGQISSEVPQNLSASRPQDRQFILSSKKLLLSDSGFYLCAWSPQGQQPQHFGDGTRLSIL.

Only one count was recorded for this clone. The chain uses TRBV25-1 and TRBJ1-3; D is unresolved. V lost 5 bases to trimming and J lost 12 bases, with 14 bases between them. Germline V lookup: CDR1 MGHDK, CDR2 SYGVNS. This CDR3 is built from 12 residues. CDR3 residues: CASSPYEAFIYF. The DNA for the CDR3 is TGTGCCAGCAGTCCCTACGAGGCCTTCATATATTTT.

With regard to this clone: An end of the junction does not agree with germline; a read error may underlie this. The chain has TRBV11-2 and TRBJ1-1; D unclear. Germline loops: CDR1 SGHAT, CDR2 FQNNGV. This CDR3 comprises 13 residues. The CDR3 region is CASTLTLNTEAFF. The DNA of the CDR3 is TGTGCCAGCACCTTAACACTGAACACTGAAGCTTTCTTT.

This clone was counted between two and nine times. The CDR3, as DNA: TGTGCCAGCAGTGGCTTCGGGGGATCCTACGAGCAGTACTTC. As protein: CASSGFGGSYEQYF. The chain recombines TRBV2 with TRBJ2-7; weak D call: TRBD2 (6 bases). The V gene's germline CDR1 is SNHLY and CDR2 FYNNEI. Trimming shortened V by 4 bases and J by 1 base, and 11 bases separated the two germline ends. The CDR3 spans 14 residues.

The chain uses TRBV6-1 and TRBJ2-7; D uncertain. V dropped 2 bases and J dropped 6 bases, with 5 bases sitting between them. The germline gives CDR1 MNHNS, CDR2 SASEGT. The CDR3 sequence is 11 residues long. The CDR3 DNA sequence: TGTGCCAGCAGTGAATTATCCGAGCAGTACTTC. It encodes CASSELSEQYF.

The CDR3 reads CASSSGQIRGGELFF. CDR3 nucleotide sequence: TGTGCCAGCAGCTCCGGACAGATCCGCGGCGGGGAGCTGTTTTTT. The chain combines TRBV6-5 with TRBJ2-2; TRBD1 might be the D (6 bases). The CDR3 length is 15 residues. Trimming pared 6 bases from V and 7 bases from J, leaving 18 bases between. Germline lookup yields CDR1 MNHEY and CDR2 SVGAGI.

The chain is built from TRBV9 and TRBJ1-4; the D is unclear. V shed 4 bases and J shed 4 bases, with 14 bases lying between them. The CDR3 is made up of 15 amino acids. Per the germline V gene, CDR1 is SGDLS and CDR2 is YYNGEE. CDR3 sequence reads: CASSLGLAGNEKLFF. The CDR3 nucleotides read TGTGCCAGCAGCCTAGGATTAGCGGGTAATGAAAAACTGTTTTTT. Supplemented by reference TRBV9 and TRBJ1-4, the full variable domain reads DSGVTQTPKHLITATGQRVTLRCSPRSGDLSVYWYQQSLDQGLQFLIQYYNGEERAKGNILERFSAQQFPDLHSELNLSSLELGDSALYFCASSLGLAGNEKLFFGSGTQLSVL.

The V and J genes are TRBV5-1 and TRBJ1-2, with 7 bases that match TRBD1. Per germline, CDR1 SGHRS and CDR2 YFSETQ. J was trimmed by 1 base and V by 3 bases; bases with no gene match: 6. The CDR3 sequence is 15 residues long. CDR3 sequence: CASSWATGNNYGYTF. The DNA for the CDR3 is TGCGCCAGCAGCTGGGCGACAGGGAATAACTATGGCTACACCTTC.

The rearrangement links TRBV5-1 to TRBJ2-1; D possibly corresponds to TRBD1 (6 bases). Germline-derived CDR1 and CDR2 are SGHRS and YFSETQ. V was cut by 7 bases and J by 3 bases, with 8 bases left in between. The CDR3 length is 12 residues. CDR3 amino acids: CASADSYNEQFF. The CDR3 DNA follows: TGCGCCAGCGCGGACAGCTACAATGAGCAGTTCTTC.

V is TRBV6-2 or TRBV6-3 and J is TRBJ2-1; perhaps TRBD2 as D (7 bases). With 0 bases removed from V and 4 bases from J, the gap between germline ends came to 10 bases. CDR3 length equals 15 residues. CDR1 is MNHEY and CDR2 is SVGEGT in the germline V gene. CDR3 nucleotide sequence: TGTGCCAGCAGTTACTCGGGAGGGGGGTACAATGAGCAGTTCTTC. Protein: CASSYSGGGYNEQFF.

The chain carries TRBV2 and TRBJ1-2; D remains unclear. V lost 7 bases and J 1 base, leaving 4 bases between the germline ends. Germline V gene data show CDR1 as SNHLY and CDR2 as FYNNEI. There are 11 residues in the CDR3. CDR3 sequence reads: CASKLNYGYTF. CDR3 bases: TGTGCCAGCAAACTTAACTATGGCTACACCTTC.

The V and J genes are TRBV12-3 or TRBV12-4 and TRBJ1-2; 11 nucleotides agree with TRBD1. Trimming cost V 3 bases and J 7 bases; bases outside gene matches: 1. The CDR3 spans 13 residues. For the CDR3, the DNA is TGTGCCAGCAGTTTTGGGACAGGGGGTGGCTACACCTTC. Amino acid sequence: CASSFGTGGGYTF.

This clone appeared a single time. The chain combines TRBV2 with TRBJ2-7; a weak D match, TRBD1 (6 bases). Trimming removed 5 bases at V and 7 bases at J, with 12 bases between. CDR3 length equals 12 residues. Germline values: CDR1 SNHLY, CDR2 FYNNEI. The DNA of the CDR3 is TGTGCCAGCAGTATACAGGGCCTGGAGCAGTACTTC. Its translation: CASSIQGLEQYF.

This chain uses TRBV2 with TRBJ2-1, with D possibly TRBD2 on 8 matching bases. This CDR3 spans 15 amino acids. Trimming pared 8 bases from V and 8 bases from J, leaving 22 bases between. Germline-derived CDR1 and CDR2 are SNHLY and FYNNEI. Written as DNA, the CDR3 is TGTGCCAGCGCCCCCCCCTCGGGAGGGGGCGATGAGCAGTTCTTC. Protein: CASAPPSGGGDEQFF.

This chain uses TRBV5-1 with TRBJ1-6; D ambiguous. Trimming left V 0 bases short and J 6 bases short, with 7 bases between. In germline, CDR1 is SGHRS, CDR2 YFSETQ. The CDR3 contains 14 residues. The CDR3 DNA reads as TGCGCCAGCAGCTTGGCCGCGATTAATTCACCCCTCCACTTT. As protein: CASSLAAINSPLHF. The whole variable domain, filled in from reference TRBV5-1 and TRBJ1-6, reads KAGVTQTPRYLIKTRGQQVTLSCSPISGHRSVSWYQQTPGQGLQFLFEYFSETQRNKGNFPGRFSGRQFSNSRSEMNVSTLELGDSALYLCASSLAAINSPLHFGNGTRLTVT.

The rearrangement uses TRBV5-4 and TRBJ2-7; 7 nucleotides align to TRBD1. The CDR3 loop spans 13 amino acids. V dropped 1 base and J dropped 4; count of bases not matched to a gene: 2. Germline assignment: CDR1 SGHNT and CDR2 YYREEE (reference sequence). CDR3 loop: CASSLRQGYEQYF. The CDR3 region has the DNA TGTGCCAGCAGCTTGCGACAGGGTTACGAGCAGTACTTC.

This clone came up a few times. The J gene is TRBJ2-1, the V gene TRBV9; D is unresolved. The V and J ends lost 0 bases and 5 bases respectively, with 9 bases between them. The CDR3 totals 14 residues. Germline V gene lookup returns CDR1 SGDLS and CDR2 YYNGEE. CDR3 in DNA: TGTGCCAGCAGCGTAGAAAGCAGGCACAATGAGCAGTTCTTC. Translating it yields CASSVESRHNEQFF.